The rows below give T cell receptor beta chains drawn from one sample of a study of response to subunit inactivated influenza vaccine. MiXCR, run by TCRdb on the RT-PCR reads, gives a single entry per CDR3 protein. Among more than 450,000 distinct CDR3 sequences listed, 7.6% were seen once. The input for sequencing was PBMCs from blood, taken roughly 24 months after vaccination. These receptors came from a man aged 50-75 years who received an inactivated influenza vaccine. CDR3s include the opening cysteine and the closing phenylalanine or tryptophan. The order of the fields is clone size, V gene, D gene, J gene, CDR3 protein, CDR3 DNA. The D gene is left open where the match is weak. Only part of the rows carry a size: once, few, many, or a class if the clone is expanded.

abundance: few; v_gene: TRBV5-1; d_gene: -; j_gene: TRBJ1-2; CDR3aa: CASSLGMSYGYTF; CDR3nt: TGCGCCAGCAGCTTGGGGATGAGCTATGGCTACACCTTC
abundance: many; v_gene: TRBV10-3; d_gene: -; j_gene: TRBJ1-1; CDR3aa: CAISDSMGNTEAFF; CDR3nt: TGTGCCATCAGTGATTCCATGGGGAACACTGAAGCTTTCTTT
abundance: many; v_gene: TRBV28; d_gene: -; j_gene: TRBJ1-5; CDR3aa: CASLGGYQPQHF; CDR3nt: TGTGCCAGCCTGGGGGGGTATCAGCCCCAGCATTTT
abundance: many; v_gene: TRBV7-2; d_gene: TRBD2; j_gene: TRBJ2-1; CDR3aa: CASSLAVSSYNEQFF; CDR3nt: TGTGCCAGCAGCCTAGCGGTGAGCTCCTACAATGAGCAGTTCTTC
abundance: once; v_gene: TRBV7-2; d_gene: TRBD1; j_gene: TRBJ2-7; CDR3aa: CASSVAGTALYEQYF; CDR3nt: TGTGCCAGCAGCGTTGCCGGGACAGCACTATACGAGCAGTACTTC
abundance: many; v_gene: TRBV18; d_gene: -; j_gene: TRBJ2-7; CDR3aa: CASSPVRNPYEQYF; CDR3nt: TGTGCCAGCTCACCTGTCAGGAACCCCTACGAGCAGTACTTC
abundance: many; v_gene: TRBV21-1; d_gene: -; j_gene: TRBJ1-2; CDR3aa: CASSSCRANYGYTF; CDR3nt: TGTGCCAGCAGCAGTTGCAGAGCTAACTATGGCTACACCTTC
abundance: -; v_gene: TRBV5-6; d_gene: -; j_gene: TRBJ2-1; CDR3aa: CASSLGSRKQFF; CDR3nt: TGTGCCAGCAGCTTGGGCAGCAGGAAGCAGTTCTTC
abundance: few; v_gene: TRBV12-3/TRBV12-4; d_gene: -; j_gene: TRBJ2-7; CDR3aa: CASMVSHYYEQYF; CDR3nt: TGTGCCAGCATGGTTAGCCACTACTACGAGCAGTACTTC
abundance: few; v_gene: TRBV29-1; d_gene: -; j_gene: TRBJ2-6; CDR3aa: CSVSLLGANVLTF; CDR3nt: TGCAGCGTTAGCCTTCTTGGGGCCAACGTCCTGACTTTC
abundance: -; v_gene: TRBV6-6; d_gene: TRBD1; j_gene: TRBJ1-2; CDR3aa: CASSPPGTGSTF; CDR3nt: TGTGCCAGCAGTCCCCCCGGGACAGGGTCTACCTTC
abundance: many; v_gene: TRBV4-3; d_gene: TRBD2; j_gene: TRBJ2-5; CDR3aa: CASSQYSGPQETQYF; CDR3nt: TGCGCCAGCAGCCAGTATAGCGGGCCGCAAGAGACCCAGTACTTC
abundance: -; v_gene: TRBV6-5; d_gene: TRBD1; j_gene: TRBJ1-2; CDR3aa: CASSYSTGTGGASGYTF; CDR3nt: TGTGCCAGCAGTTACTCGACGGGGACAGGGGGCGCAAGTGGCTACACCTTC
abundance: many; v_gene: TRBV9; d_gene: TRBD1; j_gene: TRBJ2-2; CDR3aa: CASSKTGTERGGELFF; CDR3nt: TGTGCCAGCAGCAAGACCGGGACAGAAAGAGGCGGGGAGCTGTTTTTT
abundance: few; v_gene: TRBV12-3/TRBV12-4; d_gene: -; j_gene: TRBJ2-7; CDR3aa: CASSPAAVDRNSYEQYF; CDR3nt: TGTGCCAGCAGTCCAGCAGCCGTCGACAGAAACTCCTACGAGCAGTACTTC
abundance: many; v_gene: TRBV29-1; d_gene: TRBD1; j_gene: TRBJ2-5; CDR3aa: CSVAGGPRETQYF; CDR3nt: TGCAGCGTTGCAGGGGGCCCTCGAGAGACCCAGTACTTC
abundance: -; v_gene: TRBV20-1; d_gene: TRBD2; j_gene: TRBJ2-7; CDR3aa: CSAPGPGLAGGSPYEQYF; CDR3nt: TGCAGTGCTCCGGGCCCGGGCTTAGCGGGAGGCAGCCCCTACGAGCAGTACTTC
abundance: few; v_gene: TRBV7-9; d_gene: TRBD2; j_gene: TRBJ2-3; CDR3aa: CASSHAASGSSDTQYF; CDR3nt: TGTGCCAGCAGTCATGCGGCTAGCGGGAGCTCAGATACGCAGTATTTT
abundance: -; v_gene: TRBV18; d_gene: -; j_gene: TRBJ2-5; CDR3aa: CASSYSLGQETQYF; CDR3nt: TGTGCCAGCTCGTACTCTCTTGGCCAAGAGACCCAGTACTTC
abundance: few; v_gene: TRBV18; d_gene: -; j_gene: TRBJ2-5; CDR3aa: CASSPGPGTQYF; CDR3nt: TGTGCCAGCTCACCAGGCCCCGGGACCCAGTACTTC
abundance: few; v_gene: TRBV7-2; d_gene: -; j_gene: TRBJ2-5; CDR3aa: CASSPPYETQYF; CDR3nt: TGTGCCAGCAGCCCCCCGTACGAGACCCAGTACTTC
abundance: -; v_gene: TRBV6-5; d_gene: -; j_gene: TRBJ2-7; CDR3aa: CASSYSNDPTVFSYEQYF; CDR3nt: TGTGCCAGCAGTTACTCGAATGACCCGACAGTTTTCTCCTACGAGCAGTACTTC
abundance: -; v_gene: TRBV15; d_gene: -; j_gene: TRBJ1-4; CDR3aa: CATSRGGSGSNEKLFF; CDR3nt: TGTGCCACCAGCAGAGGAGGTTCTGGCTCTAATGAAAAACTGTTTTTT
abundance: -; v_gene: TRBV6-2/TRBV6-3; d_gene: TRBD2; j_gene: TRBJ2-1; CDR3aa: CASTEASGFRYNEQFF; CDR3nt: TGTGCCAGCACGGAGGCTAGCGGGTTTCGCTACAATGAGCAGTTCTTC
abundance: few; v_gene: TRBV7-2; d_gene: TRBD1; j_gene: TRBJ2-7; CDR3aa: CASSRPPGGGEQYF; CDR3nt: TGTGCCAGCAGCCGCCCCCCAGGGGGTGGTGAGCAGTACTTC
abundance: -; v_gene: TRBV18; d_gene: TRBD2; j_gene: TRBJ2-3; CDR3aa: CASSTGLAGTLTDTQYF; CDR3nt: TGTGCCAGCTCAACGGGACTAGCGGGAACTCTCACAGATACGCAGTATTTT
abundance: many; v_gene: TRBV12-3/TRBV12-4; d_gene: -; j_gene: TRBJ2-2; CDR3aa: CASSFPWNAGELFF; CDR3nt: TGTGCCAGCAGTTTTCCGTGGAACGCCGGGGAGCTTTTTTTT
abundance: -; v_gene: TRBV11-2; d_gene: -; j_gene: TRBJ1-1; CDR3aa: CASSLSRTGRGYRMDTEAFF; CDR3nt: TGTGCCAGCAGCTTATCCCGGACCGGCAGGGGATATCGAATGGACACTGAAGCTTTCTTT
abundance: -; v_gene: TRBV5-6; d_gene: -; j_gene: TRBJ1-6; CDR3aa: CASSLRFSYNSPLHF; CDR3nt: TGTGCCAGCAGCTTGCGGTTCTCCTATAATTCACCCCTCCACTTT
abundance: many; v_gene: TRBV11-2; d_gene: -; j_gene: TRBJ2-7; CDR3aa: CASRDATLRSEQYF; CDR3nt: TGTGCCAGCAGAGACGCGACTCTCAGGAGCGAGCAGTACTTC
abundance: many; v_gene: TRBV9; d_gene: -; j_gene: TRBJ2-2; CDR3aa: CASSVGLVGTNTGELFF; CDR3nt: TGTGCCAGCAGCGTAGGTCTGGTAGGAACGAACACCGGGGAGCTGTTTTTT
abundance: few; v_gene: TRBV12-3/TRBV12-4; d_gene: -; j_gene: TRBJ1-2; CDR3aa: CASSFEVPNYGYTF; CDR3nt: TGTGCCAGCAGTTTTGAGGTCCCTAACTATGGCTACACCTTC
abundance: few; v_gene: TRBV20-1; d_gene: -; j_gene: TRBJ2-1; CDR3aa: CSAWGASYNEQFF; CDR3nt: TGCAGTGCCTGGGGCGCTTCCTACAATGAGCAGTTCTTC
abundance: many; v_gene: TRBV27; d_gene: TRBD1; j_gene: TRBJ1-2; CDR3aa: CASSLYRGNYGYTF; CDR3nt: TGTGCCAGCAGTTTATACAGGGGTAACTATGGCTACACCTTC
abundance: -; v_gene: TRBV12-3/TRBV12-4; d_gene: -; j_gene: TRBJ2-5; CDR3aa: CASSHGANLETQYF; CDR3nt: TGTGCCAGCAGTCATGGGGCGAATTTGGAGACCCAGTACTTC